This T cell receptor (beta chain) emerged from a study of T-cell memory formation after mild COVID-19. Study results and caveats: Mainly in CM and EM were contracting CD4+ clones; CD8+ were in EMRA.

This clonotype was counted a few times. What it recognizes is unknown. TCRdb passed the 5' RACE reads through MiXCR, listing each CDR3 protein once. The data hold a few hundred thousand distinct CDR3 sequences, with roughly 25% observed a single time. The CDR3 contains 18 residues. The germline gives CDR1 SGDLS, CDR2 YYNGEE. Trimming took 4 bases from V and 5 from J; bases not matched to a gene: 16. The rearrangement uses TRBV9 and TRBJ2-2; 8 bases are shared with TRBD2. This sequence was found in an adult woman who had mild COVID-19 (a few samples of this study predate the infection). Cell type and time point are not known. Sample: PBMCs or a T cell subset sorted from them (not recorded which). The DNA for the CDR3 is TGTGCCAGCAGCCAACCGCGGGGGGCGGGGGAGACTACCGGGGAGCTGTTTTTT. Its protein product is CASSQPRGAGETTGELFF.